The 12 T cell receptor beta chains presented below share a single source sample, sequenced in a study of blood T cell repertoires in COVID-19. Clones were sequenced by immunoSEQ multiplex PCR, and TCRdb holds only the in-frame ones, with some missing. The table has fewer than 120,000 clones, more than 75% seen once. The sample consisted of peripheral blood. The source is a woman in her forties or fifties with acute or convalescent COVID-19.

The V and J genes are TRBV6-5 and TRBJ2-7, with 9 bases identical to TRBD1. Germline V gives CDR1 MNHEY, CDR2 SVGAGI. This CDR3 has 13 residues. The V and J ends lost 5 bases and 4 bases, in that order; junction bases with no gene match: 3. DNA for the CDR3: TGTGCCAGCAGTCGCGACAGGGGGTACGAGCAGTACTTC. Translating it yields CASSRDRGYEQYF.

V and J are TRBV5-1 and TRBJ1-1; 9 positions match TRBD1. CDR3 length: 16 amino acids. Losses at the gene ends were 4 bases for V and 11 bases for J; bases not matched to a gene: 18. CDR1 is SGHRS and CDR2 is YFSETQ in the germline V gene. The CDR3, as DNA: TGCGCCAGCAGCATCATACAGGGGGCTGGTACCCCCGGGGCTTTCTTT. The encoded protein is CASSIIQGAGTPGAFF.

The J gene is TRBJ2-2, the V gene TRBV3-1 (or the pseudogene TRBV3-2); no definite D call. Trimming took 1 base from V and 1 from J, leaving 7 bases between them. The CDR3 is 15 residues long. Germline CDR1 is LGHDT and CDR2 is YNNKEL (reference sequence). CDR3 region: CASSQGTVNTGELFF. CDR3 nucleotides: TGTGCCAGCAGCCAAGGCACGGTGAACACCGGGGAGCTGTTTTTT.

The chain has TRBV11-2 and TRBJ1-5, with 8 bases matching TRBD1. The CDR3 sequence is 15 residues long. The V gene's germline CDR1 is SGHAT and CDR2 FQNNGV. With V trimmed by 4 bases and J by 3 bases, 5 bases remained unmatched. The CDR3, as DNA: TGTGCCAGCAGCTCGGGGGACAGGCACAATCAGCCCCAGCATTTT. This gives the protein CASSSGDRHNQPQHF.

The genes are TRBV11-2 and TRBJ2-7; 10 nucleotides agree with TRBD1. This CDR3 is built from 15 residues. Germline CDR1 SGHAT, CDR2 FQNNGV. Trimming took 2 bases from V and 2 from J; bases not matched to a gene: 3. The CDR3 is CASSLRTGGAYEQYF. Written as DNA, the CDR3 is TGTGCCAGCAGCTTAAGGACAGGGGGTGCCTACGAGCAGTACTTC.

The gene calls are TRBV5-1 and TRBJ2-5, with a weak D call TRBD1 (6 bases). The CDR3 has 15 residues. The ends were cut back, 0 bases at V and 7 bases at J, with 16 bases in the middle. Per the germline V gene, CDR1 is SGHRS and CDR2 is YFSETQ. CDR3 residues: CASSLGGDRRRTQYF. The CDR3 bases are TGCGCCAGCAGCTTGGGGGGCGACAGGAGGCGGACCCAGTACTTC. Drawing the rest from reference TRBV5-1 and TRBJ2-5, the complete variable domain is KAGVTQTPRYLIKTRGQQVTLSCSPISGHRSVSWYQQTPGQGLQFLFEYFSETQRNKGNFPGRFSGRQFSNSRSEMNVSTLELGDSALYLCASSLGGDRRRTQYFGPGTRLLVL.

V usage is TRBV5-1 and J usage is TRBJ1-4, with D perhaps TRBD1 (5 bases). V dropped 2 bases and J dropped 6 bases, with 14 bases sitting between them. In germline, CDR1 is SGHRS, CDR2 YFSETQ. The CDR3 has 15 residues. The CDR3 here is CASSFWGEAYEKLFF. The DNA for the CDR3 is TGCGCCAGCAGCTTCTGGGGGGAAGCCTATGAAAAACTGTTTTTT.

The rearrangement links TRBV30 to TRBJ2-3; 9 bases agree with TRBD2. The CDR3 runs to 15 residues. The trim removed 3 bases at V and 0 bases at J, leaving 4 bases unmatched. Germline assignment: CDR1 GTSNPN and CDR2 SVGIG (reference sequence). CDR3 region: CAWSALAGSTDTQYF. The CDR3 nucleotides read TGTGCCTGGAGCGCGCTAGCGGGGAGCACAGATACGCAGTATTTT.

The chain links TRBV19 to TRBJ2-6; 11 bases fit TRBD1. V shed 5 bases, J shed 1 base, and the junction held 7 bases outside the gene matches. This CDR3 is built from 18 residues. CDR1 and CDR2 (germline): LNHDA, SQIVND (reference sequence). The CDR3 region is CASSRRTGGVSGANVLTF. The CDR3 DNA follows: TGTGCCAGTAGTCGAAGGACAGGGGGCGTATCTGGGGCCAACGTCCTGACTTTC.

The chain carries TRBV6-5 and TRBJ2-3, with D possibly TRBD2 on 5 matching bases. This CDR3 region has 16 residues. Germline V gene sequence: CDR1 MNHEY, CDR2 SVGAGI. The V end lost 0 bases, the J end lost 3 bases, and 13 bases lay between the germline ends. The CDR3 loop is CASSYSSPRRTDTQYF. CDR3 nucleotides: TGTGCCAGCAGTTACTCGAGTCCCAGGAGGACAGATACGCAGTATTTT.

The chain joins TRBV9 to TRBJ2-7; a weak D match, TRBD2 (6 bases). With 0 bases removed from V and 3 bases from J, the gap between germline ends came to 19 bases. The CDR3 totals 17 residues. Germline assignment: CDR1 SGDLS and CDR2 YYNGEE. The CDR3 loop reads CASSVGDAGRQLYEQYF. As DNA, the CDR3 is TGTGCCAGCAGCGTAGGGGACGCGGGACGACAACTCTACGAGCAGTACTTC.

The CDR3 sequence is CASSLDLAGGSETQYF. CDR3 DNA: TGCGCCAGCAGCTTGGACCTAGCGGGAGGGTCGGAGACCCAGTACTTC. V and J are TRBV5-1 and TRBJ2-5, with TRBD2 identical over 12 bases. Per the germline V gene, CDR1 is SGHRS and CDR2 is YFSETQ. V shed 0 bases, J shed 5 bases, and the junction held 5 bases outside the gene matches. The CDR3 sequence is 16 residues long.